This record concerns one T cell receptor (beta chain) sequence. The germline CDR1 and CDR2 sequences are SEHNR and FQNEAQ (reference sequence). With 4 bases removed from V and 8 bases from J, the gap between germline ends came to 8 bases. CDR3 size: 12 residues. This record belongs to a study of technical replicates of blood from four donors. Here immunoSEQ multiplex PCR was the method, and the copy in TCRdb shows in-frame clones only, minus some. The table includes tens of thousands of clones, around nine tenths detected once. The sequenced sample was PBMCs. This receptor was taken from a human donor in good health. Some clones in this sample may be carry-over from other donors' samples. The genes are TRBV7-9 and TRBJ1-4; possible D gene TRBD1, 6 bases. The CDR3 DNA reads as TGTGCCAGCAGCTCAGACAGGGAAAAACTGTTTTTT. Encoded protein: CASSSDREKLFF.